This TCR beta chain was captured by sequencing in a study of beta chain features in type 1 diabetes. Study outcomes and limitations: Among all four CD4+ subsets, Type 1 diabetes patients had TCRB CDR3s that were moderately but significantly shorter.

With V trimmed by 5 bases and J by 6 bases, 7 bases remained unmatched. CDR3 length equals 15 residues. CDR1 is SEHNR and CDR2 is FQNEAQ in the germline V gene (reference sequence). cDNA synthesis used the whole RNA isolate, giving expressed TCRB sequences. Sequencing was performed with immunoSEQ multiplex PCR; in TCRdb, only in-frame clones are kept and a portion is missing. Among almost 350,000 clones listed, approximately 9.9% were seen once. This clone was seen a handful of times. The antigen is unknown. Sample: central memory CD4+ T cells from blood. The gene calls are TRBV7-9 and TRBJ2-1, with 10 bases matching TRBD2. The sequence derives from a man in his thirties or forties with type 1 diabetes. CDR3 bases: TGTGCCAGCAGCGAACTAGCGGGGCGCCGCAATGAGCAGTTCTTC. Amino acids: CASSELAGRRNEQFF.